The 24 T cell receptor beta chains below all came from one sample that was sequenced in a study of CD8 T cell repertoires and HIV-1 epitope variants. Measured with immunoSEQ multiplex PCR; TCRdb has only the in-frame clones, and not every one. Of about 5,000 clones detected, about 60% appear once; the ten largest clones hold around two fifths. Their antigens remain unidentified. The source material was cultured CD8+ T cells derived from PBMCs. The receptor source for this set is a male donor with HIV.

This clone was detected a few times. The chain combines TRBV5-4 with TRBJ2-3, with a tentative D call TRBD1 (7 bases). From germline, CDR1 is SGHNT and CDR2 YYREEE (reference sequence). Trimming stripped 2 bases from V and 4 bases from J, with 11 bases between. The CDR3 spans 14 residues. The DNA for the CDR3 is TGTGCCAGCAGCTTCGGAGGGGGCGCAGATACGCAGTATTTT. Its protein is CASSFGGGADTQYF.

In this sample, this clone turned up a few times. The genes are TRBV19 and TRBJ2-7; D is unclear. This CDR3 has 14 amino acids. Looked up from germline, CDR1 is LNHDA and CDR2 is SQIVND (reference sequence). V dropped 5 bases and J dropped 0 bases, with 11 bases sitting between them. CDR3 bases: TGTGCCAGTAGTGGTACACTGGACTCCTACGAGCAGTACTTC. It encodes CASSGTLDSYEQYF.

The rearrangement joins TRBV7-3 to TRBJ2-3, with 10 nucleotides matching TRBD2. Germline CDR1 and CDR2: SGHTA and FQGTGA. Germline trimming cut 5 bases from V and 5 bases from J; bases unmatched to any gene: 10. This CDR3 is 16 amino acids long. The CDR3 region has the DNA TGTGCCAGCAGCCCGACCTTAGCGGGGGGCGGAGATACGCAGTATTTT. It is translated as CASSPTLAGGGDTQYF.

The V gene is TRBV6-1, the J gene TRBJ2-7; tentatively, D is TRBD1 (6 bases). Germline lookup yields CDR1 MNHNS and CDR2 SASEGT. The CDR3 covers 17 residues. The V and J ends lost 1 base and 4 bases respectively, with 20 bases between them. The CDR3 is CASSEGGGSLTGYEQYF. The CDR3 nucleotides read TGTGCCAGCAGTGAAGGAGGGGGTTCTTTGACGGGATACGAGCAGTACTTC.

The chain carries TRBV19 and TRBJ1-5, with 7 bases identical to TRBD1. Germline V lookup: CDR1 LNHDA, CDR2 SQIVND (reference sequence). This CDR3 region has 15 residues. V gave up 2 bases and J gave up 6 bases; unmatched junction bases: 7. CDR3 coding DNA: TGTGCCAGTAGTATAAATGAGGGGGCGTTTCAGCCCCAGCATTTT. Encoded protein: CASSINEGAFQPQHF.

This clone has a handful of counts. V is TRBV5-6 and J is TRBJ1-3, with D uncertain. The ends were cut back, 4 bases at V and 0 bases at J, with 8 bases in the middle. Germline lookup yields CDR1 SGHDT and CDR2 YYEEEE. This CDR3 spans 14 amino acids. The CDR3 reads CASSPEPSGNTIYF. The CDR3 nucleotides read TGTGCCAGCAGCCCTGAACCCTCTGGAAACACCATATATTTT.

The chain recombines TRBV6-1 with TRBJ1-4, with 9 bases identical to TRBD1. CDR1 and CDR2 (germline): MNHNS, SASEGT. The CDR3 is made up of 14 amino acids. V shed 5 bases and J 8 bases; nucleotides not matched to a gene: 6. Written as DNA, the CDR3 is TGTGCCAGCAGTTCCGGGACAGGGAGAGAAAAACTGTTTTTT. Amino acids: CASSSGTGREKLFF.

V and J are TRBV7-9 and TRBJ2-1; D gene ambiguous. CDR1 and CDR2 from the germline V gene are SEHNR and FQNEAQ (reference sequence). This CDR3 is 12 amino acids long. Trimming pared 5 bases from V and 7 bases from J, leaving 9 bases between. As DNA, the CDR3 is TGTGCCAGCAGCCCCCTCTGGAATGAGCAGTTCTTC. This gives the protein CASSPLWNEQFF.

The rearrangement links TRBV5-1 to TRBJ2-5, with TRBD2 identical over 15 bases. The CDR3 sequence is 19 residues long. The germline V gene encodes CDR1 SGHRS and CDR2 YFSETQ. J was trimmed by 1 base and V by 1 base; bases with no gene match: 8. CDR3 residues: CASSLSVGLAGGFQETQYF. Here the CDR3 DNA reads TGCGCCAGCAGCTTGAGTGTGGGACTAGCGGGGGGTTTCCAAGAGACCCAGTACTTC. Supplemented by reference TRBV5-1 and TRBJ2-5, the full variable domain reads KAGVTQTPRYLIKTRGQQVTLSCSPISGHRSVSWYQQTPGQGLQFLFEYFSETQRNKGNFPGRFSGRQFSNSRSEMNVSTLELGDSALYLCASSLSVGLAGGFQETQYFGPGTRLLVL.

This clone was detected only a few times. V and J are TRBV7-9 and TRBJ2-3, with TRBD2 as a possible D gene (6 bases). Germline CDR1 is SEHNR and CDR2 is FQNEAQ (reference sequence). The CDR3 is 15 amino acids. The ends were cut back, 5 bases at V and 3 bases at J, with 15 bases in the middle. CDR3 sequence (DNA): TGTGCCAGCAGCGCTCGGGACTCGGCGACAGATACGCAGTATTTT. Translation gives CASSARDSATDTQYF. The whole variable domain, filled in from reference TRBV7-9 and TRBJ2-3, reads DTGVSQNPRHKITKRGQNVTFRCDPISEHNRLYWYRQTLGQGPEFLTYFQNEAQLEKSRLLSDRFSAERPKGSFSTLEIQRTEQGDSAMYLCASSARDSATDTQYFGPGTRLTVL.

The chain carries TRBV10-3 and TRBJ1-2, with D possibly matching TRBD1 (6 bases). The V end was cut by 7 bases, the J end by 8 bases, with 17 bases between. The CDR3 runs to 13 residues. CDR1 is ENHRY and CDR2 is SYGVKD in the germline V gene. DNA for the CDR3: TGTGCCATCATCATTCCACAGGGTAACGGCTACACCTTC. This sequence encodes CAIIIPQGNGYTF.

This chain uses TRBV5-4 with TRBJ1-1; D may be TRBD1 (5 bases). CDR1 is SGHNT and CDR2 is YYREEE in the germline V gene (reference sequence). CDR3 length equals 14 residues. V lost 3 bases and J lost 1, with 10 bases in between. CDR3 sequence (DNA): TGTGCCAGCAGCTCCGGGACCGCGAACACTGAAGCTTTCTTT. Residues: CASSSGTANTEAFF.

This chain connects TRBV7-6 to TRBJ2-1; the D gene is possibly TRBD1 (6 bases). The CDR3 runs 15 residues. Germline V CDR1 and CDR2: SGHVS, FNYEAQ. Trimming left V 1 base short and J 6 bases short, with 13 bases between. The CDR3 loop reads CASSLDRDTSNEQFF. The CDR3 DNA reads as TGTGCCAGCAGCTTAGACAGGGACACCTCCAATGAGCAGTTCTTC.

This clone is categorized as medium-sized (0.01 to 0.1%). The chain uses TRBV19 and TRBJ1-6; D is unresolved. Germline CDR1 and CDR2: LNHDA and SQIVND (reference sequence). The CDR3 totals 13 residues. Trimming stripped 10 bases from V and 9 bases from J, with 16 bases between. CDR3 DNA: TGTGCCACCCTGGCAGACGGGAGTTCACCCCTCCACTTT. Protein: CATLADGSSPLHF.

The chain has TRBV2 and TRBJ2-6; 7 bases line up with TRBD2. Germline V CDR1 and CDR2: SNHLY, FYNNEI. The trim removed 3 bases at V and 0 bases at J, leaving 2 bases unmatched. CDR3 size: 16 residues. CDR3 sequence (DNA): TGTGCCAGCAGTGACGGGACTACCTCTGGGGCCAACGTCCTGACTTTC. Protein sequence: CASSDGTTSGANVLTF.

The J gene is TRBJ1-1, the V gene TRBV27, with 8 bases identical to TRBD1. The germline gives CDR1 MNHEY, CDR2 SMNVEV (reference sequence). The CDR3 has 13 residues. Germline trimming cut 8 bases from V and 4 bases from J; bases unmatched to any gene: 6. This CDR3 reads CASAGGRLTEAFF. DNA of the CDR3: TGTGCCAGCGCAGGGGGCCGGCTCACTGAAGCTTTCTTT.

The chain recombines TRBV7-6 with TRBJ1-1; D may be TRBD1 (5 bases). Trimming cost V 4 bases and J 3 bases, with 15 bases left between them. This CDR3 contains 15 residues. Germline-derived CDR1 and CDR2 are SGHVS and FNYEAQ. This CDR3 is CASSSDGGIYTEAFF. The CDR3, as DNA: TGTGCCAGCAGCTCCGACGGGGGGATTTACACTGAAGCTTTCTTT. The variable domain in full, completed from reference TRBV7-6 and TRBJ1-1, reads GAGVSQSPRYKVTKRGQDVALRCDPISGHVSLYWYRQALGQGPEFLTYFNYEAQQDKSGLPNDRFSAERPEGSISTLTIQRTEQRDSAMYRCASSSDGGIYTEAFFGQGTRLTVV.

A few counts support this clone. The CDR3 DNA is TGTGCCAGCAGCTTAAATGGAGTCAGTGAAGCTTTCTTT. This codes for CASSLNGVSEAFF. This rearrangement joins TRBV7-9 to TRBJ1-1, with D unresolved. CDR1 is SEHNR and CDR2 is FQNEAQ in the germline V gene (reference sequence). Between the trimmed V and J ends, which lost 2 bases and 7 bases, there was a span of 11 bases. The length of the CDR3 is 13 residues.

This clone is medium-sized in the sample. V gene TRBV4-2 combines with J gene TRBJ2-5; the match to TRBD2 covers 8 bases. The CDR3 length is 15 residues. V shed 1 base and J 3 bases; nucleotides not matched to a gene: 4. Germline CDR1 reads LGHNA; CDR2 reads YNFKEQ. DNA of the CDR3: TGTGCCAGCAGCCAAGGCGGAGCGGGGGAAGAGACCCAGTACTTC. Its protein product is CASSQGGAGEETQYF.

This clone showed up just a few times. The V gene is TRBV7-9, the J gene TRBJ2-1; the D gene could be TRBD1 or TRBD2 (5 bases each). This CDR3 has 15 amino acids. Germline V CDR1 and CDR2: SEHNR, FQNEAQ (reference sequence). Trimming removed 1 base at V and 0 bases at J, with 7 bases between. This CDR3 is CASSLEGSSYNEQFF. The CDR3 bases are TGTGCCAGCAGCTTAGAGGGGAGCTCCTACAATGAGCAGTTCTTC.

The chain couples TRBV4-1 to TRBJ1-2; 9 bases fit TRBD1. With V trimmed by 1 base and J by 8 bases, 5 bases remained unmatched. The CDR3 sequence is 14 residues long. Germline V lookup: CDR1 MGHRA, CDR2 YSYEKL. CDR3 DNA sequence: TGCGCCAGCAGCCAAGGCGGGACAGGGAGCGGCTACACCTTC. This gives the protein CASSQGGTGSGYTF.

The rearrangement links TRBV27 to TRBJ2-2; no reliable D call. V was cut by 1 base and J by 4 bases, with 7 bases left in between. The CDR3 is made up of 14 amino acids. Germline V gene data show CDR1 as MNHEY and CDR2 as SMNVEV (reference sequence). The CDR3 DNA reads as TGTGCCAGCAGTTTATTGACAATCACCGGGGAGCTGTTTTTT. Its translation is CASSLLTITGELFF.

This clone was detected only a few times. This chain joins TRBV11-2 and TRBJ2-7; TRBD1 matches 9 bases. CDR1 is SGHAT, CDR2 FQNNGV, per germline. The V gene end was trimmed by 5 bases and the J gene end by 1 base; junction bases not matched to a gene: 9. This CDR3 is built from 16 residues. The CDR3 spells CASSDGQGFGSYEQYF. CDR3 sequence (DNA): TGTGCCAGCAGCGACGGACAGGGGTTCGGGTCCTACGAGCAGTACTTC.

The gene calls are TRBV11-2 and TRBJ2-7; TRBD1 aligns across 7 bases. The CDR3 spans 14 residues. V dropped 3 bases and J dropped 6; count of bases not matched to a gene: 8. The germline V gene has CDR1 SGHAT and CDR2 FQNNGV. The CDR3 sequence: CASSLGQGVAEQYF. CDR3 coding DNA: TGTGCCAGCAGCTTGGGCCAGGGGGTAGCCGAGCAGTACTTC.